This is a list of T cell receptor beta chains from one sample in a study of molecular identifiers for immune sequencing clone quantification. TCRdb called the PCR reads again in MiXCR, with one record for every CDR3 protein. Found here are under 800,000 distinct CDR3 sequences, less than 30% of them singletons; the top ten hold around 0.78%. Sequences were obtained from naive CD8+ T cells from blood, with Jurkat cell RNA spiked in. The source of these receptors is a human donor in good health. Some libraries in this study had Jurkat cell RNA spiked in. The CDR3 runs from the conserved cysteine through the conserved F or W. D genes are given only for firm matches. Clone size is not always given. Where it is, it says once, few, many or a class for expanded clones.

>NA|TRBJ2-7|few|TRBV10-3
CAISPDPVFSYEQYF
TGTGCCATCAGTCCAGACCCAGTGTTCTCCTACGAGCAGTACTTC
>NA|TRBJ2-7|many|TRBV4-1
CASSQAGYEQYF
TGCGCCAGCAGCCAAGCGGGGTACGAGCAGTACTTC
>TRBD2|TRBJ2-3|many|TRBV6-6
CASRQGLAGGLSTDTQYF
TGTGCCAGCAGACAGGGACTAGCGGGGGGGTTAAGCACAGATACGCAGTATTTT
>NA|TRBJ2-7|many|TRBV28
CASSLSRQVDYEQYF
TGTGCCAGCAGTTTGTCCCGCCAGGTTGACTACGAGCAGTACTTC
>NA|TRBJ1-5|many|TRBV5-4
CASSLGWGQPQHF
TGTGCCAGCAGCTTGGGATGGGGTCAGCCCCAGCATTTT
>NA|TRBJ1-1|many|TRBV9
CASSVAQGPISLTEAFF
TGTGCCAGCAGCGTAGCTCAGGGGCCTATTTCCCTGACTGAAGCTTTCTTT
>NA|TRBJ1-1|many|TRBV30
CAWSIDLNTEAFF
TGTGCCTGGAGTATTGACCTTAACACTGAAGCTTTCTTT
>NA|TRBJ2-3|many|TRBV7-9
CASSHPDKYTDTQYF
TGTGCCAGCAGCCACCCCGACAAATACACAGATACGCAGTATTTT
>NA|TRBJ2-1|few|TRBV29-1
CSVEWGPSSYNEQFF
TGCAGCGTTGAGTGGGGGCCCAGCTCCTACAATGAGCAGTTCTTC
>NA|TRBJ1-1|many|TRBV7-9
CASSRPGLGTEAFF
TGTGCCAGCAGCCGTCCAGGGCTGGGGACTGAAGCTTTCTTT
>NA|TRBJ2-1|NA|TRBV27
CASSLSIKGGYNEQFF
TGTGCCAGCAGTTTATCAATTAAAGGGGGCTACAATGAGCAGTTCTTC
>TRBD1|TRBJ2-7|NA|TRBV6-2/TRBV6-3
CATKNSQGASYEQYF
TGTGCCACGAAGAACTCACAGGGGGCCAGCTACGAGCAGTACTTC
>NA|TRBJ2-2|NA|TRBV19
CACSLWERTGELFF
TGTGCCTGTAGTCTCTGGGAAAGGACCGGGGAGCTGTTTTTT
>NA|TRBJ2-1|few|TRBV10-1
CASSPLEDYNEQFF
TGCGCCAGCAGTCCTCTTGAGGACTACAATGAGCAGTTCTTC
>NA|TRBJ2-7|NA|TRBV4-3
CASSQSIRGSYEQYF
TGCGCCAGCAGCCAAAGTATAAGGGGGTCCTACGAGCAGTACTTC
>NA|TRBJ2-1|NA|TRBV4-1
CASSQKIEGLVYNGQFF
TGCGCCAGCAGCCAAAAGATAGAGGGTCTAGTCTACAATGGGCAGTTCTTC
>NA|TRBJ2-2|NA|TRBV10-3
CAISELQANFAGELFF
TGTGCCATCAGTGAGCTACAGGCGAACTTTGCAGGGGAGCTGTTTTTT
>TRBD1|TRBJ2-7|NA|TRBV12-3/TRBV12-4
CASSLATGGMSEQYF
TGTGCCAGCAGTTTAGCGACAGGGGGTATGAGCGAGCAGTACTTC
>TRBD2|TRBJ2-7|NA|TRBV6-2/TRBV6-3
CASEEAGDSYEQYF
TGTGCCAGCGAGGAAGCGGGAGACTCGTACGAGCAGTACTTC
>NA|TRBJ2-1|NA|TRBV12-3/TRBV12-4
CASSPRSEQFF
TGTGCCAGCAGCCCCCGCAGTGAGCAGTTCTTC
>TRBD1|TRBJ1-5|NA|TRBV4-1
CASSQVTGGNQPQHF
TGCGCCAGCAGCCAAGTTACAGGGGGCAATCAGCCCCAGCATTTT
>TRBD1|TRBJ1-1|many|TRBV28
CASRDSLITNTEAFF
TGTGCCAGCCGGGACAGCCTCATCACGAACACTGAAGCTTTCTTT
>NA|TRBJ1-4|few|TRBV27
CASSPLLMDRKEKLFF
TGTGCCAGCAGTCCCCTTTTAATGGACAGAAAAGAAAAACTGTTTTTT
>NA|TRBJ1-4|few|TRBV20-1
CSANLQGGKLFF
TGCAGTGCTAATTTACAGGGCGGGAAACTGTTTTTT
>NA|TRBJ2-2|few|TRBV20-1
CSARDFTGKMTGELFF
TGCAGTGCTAGAGATTTTACAGGGAAGATGACCGGGGAGCTGTTTTTT
>TRBD2|TRBJ2-5|few|TRBV19
CASSTGLAGGGETQYF
TGTGCCAGTAGTACCGGACTAGCGGGGGGTGGAGAGACCCAGTACTTC
>NA|TRBJ2-7|many|TRBV13
CASSNSGTGKYEQYF
TGTGCCAGCAGCAACTCCGGGACGGGGAAGTACGAGCAGTACTTC
>NA|TRBJ2-3|NA|TRBV24-1
CATSETGDSTDTQYF
TGTGCCACCAGTGAAACAGGAGACTCCACAGATACGCAGTATTTT
>NA|TRBJ2-1|NA|TRBV7-9
CASSFSYGAGTSSYNEQFF
TGTGCCAGCAGCTTTAGTTATGGGGCGGGGACGAGCTCCTACAATGAGCAGTTCTTC
>TRBD2|TRBJ2-3|NA|TRBV6-5
CASSPSGGWPDTQYF
TGTGCCAGCAGTCCTAGCGGGGGGTGGCCAGATACGCAGTATTTT
>TRBD1|TRBJ1-5|NA|TRBV28
CASSFRGYSSNQPQHF
TGTGCCAGCAGTTTCAGGGGGTACTCAAGCAATCAGCCCCAGCATTTT
>NA|TRBJ2-7|few|TRBV4-1
CASSPHPERQTYEQYF
TGCGCCAGCAGCCCCCACCCGGAGCGCCAGACCTACGAGCAGTACTTC
>NA|TRBJ2-7|NA|TRBV7-9
CASSPGISSVDEQYF
TGTGCCAGCAGCCCCGGGATTTCCTCCGTCGACGAGCAGTACTTC
>NA|TRBJ2-2|NA|TRBV19
CASSIVGGMGPGRQFF
TGTGCCAGTAGTATAGTCGGCGGGATGGGCCCGGGACGGCAGTTTTTT
>NA|TRBJ2-5|NA|TRBV27
CASSQGTTQETQYF
TGTGCCAGCAGCCAAGGGACAACCCAAGAGACCCAGTACTTC
>NA|TRBJ1-1|many|TRBV12-3/TRBV12-4
CASSLGPLNEAFF
TGTGCCAGCAGTTTAGGGCCGCTCAATGAAGCTTTCTTT
>NA|TRBJ2-3|NA|TRBV6-2/TRBV6-3
CASSPPSFTDTQYF
TGTGCCAGCAGTCCCCCGAGCTTCACAGATACGCAGTATTTT
>NA|TRBJ2-3|many|TRBV9
CASSAFTSTDTQYF
TGTGCCAGCAGCGCGTTTACTAGCACAGATACGCAGTATTTT
>NA|TRBJ2-7|NA|TRBV4-1
CASSQQVSSYEQYF
TGCGCCAGCAGCCAACAGGTGTCCTCCTACGAGCAGTACTTC
>TRBD1|TRBJ2-1|NA|TRBV7-6
CASSLGSGGCYEQFF
TGTGCCAGCAGCTTAGGTTCAGGGGGTTGCTATGAGCAGTTCTTC
>NA|TRBJ2-6|many|TRBV12-3/TRBV12-4
CAITYGSDNVLTF
TGTGCCATCACCTACGGTAGTGACAACGTCCTGACTTTC
>NA|TRBJ2-3|many|TRBV11-2
CASSLEGTPTDTQYF
TGTGCCAGCAGCTTAGAGGGCACCCCCACAGATACGCAGTATTTT
>TRBD2|TRBJ2-2|NA|TRBV7-8
CASSVAAGGTGELFF
TGTGCCAGCAGCGTCGCAGCGGGGGGTACCGGGGAGCTGTTTTTT
>NA|TRBJ2-5|few|TRBV6-5
CASSYSIRGGQETQYF
TGTGCCAGCAGTTACTCGATTCGAGGGGGCCAAGAGACCCAGTACTTC
>NA|TRBJ2-3|many|TRBV5-5
CASSLMLTDTQYF
TGTGCCAGCAGCTTGATGCTAACAGATACGCAGTATTTT
>TRBD1|TRBJ1-1|NA|TRBV7-9
CASSPGQKSTEAFF
TGTGCCAGCAGCCCGGGACAGAAAAGCACTGAAGCTTTCTTT
>NA|TRBJ2-4|many|TRBV14
CASSQGYNITKNIQYF
TGTGCCAGCAGCCAAGGGTACAACATTACCAAAAACATTCAGTACTTC
>NA|TRBJ2-1|NA|TRBV28
CASRVTSVHYNEQFF
TGTGCCAGCAGGGTGACCAGCGTCCATTACAATGAGCAGTTCTTC
>NA|TRBJ2-5|NA|TRBV20-1
CSARERTQEAQYF
TGCAGTGCTAGAGAGCGGACTCAAGAGGCCCAGTACTTC
>NA|TRBJ2-3|many|TRBV13
CASSSSETVDTQYF
TGTGCCAGCAGCTCTAGCGAGACGGTAGATACGCAGTATTTT
>NA|TRBJ2-3|NA|TRBV7-9
CASRLLGTQYF
TGTGCCAGCAGGTTACTGGGTACGCAGTATTTT
>TRBD1|TRBJ1-3|NA|TRBV27
CASRDSSGNTTYF
TGTGCCAGCCGGGACAGCTCTGGAAACACCACATATTTT
>NA|TRBJ2-7|many|TRBV12-3/TRBV12-4
CASSPNRDRQYF
TGTGCCAGCAGTCCCAACCGGGACCGTCAGTACTTC
>NA|TRBJ1-2|many|TRBV12-3/TRBV12-4
CATWGGAIGYTF
TGTGCCACCTGGGGGGGGGCGATTGGCTACACCTTC
>NA|TRBJ2-3|NA|TRBV9
CAISPGSTDTQYF
TGTGCCATCAGCCCCGGCAGCACAGATACGCAGTATTTT
>NA|TRBJ1-1|NA|TRBV7-9
CASSPDGGLAEAFF
TGTGCCAGCAGCCCGGACGGGGGGCTCGCTGAAGCTTTCTTT
>NA|TRBJ2-7|once|TRBV6-2/TRBV6-3
CASSFRSDTNGDIYEQYF
TGTGCCAGCAGCTTCAGGTCGGATACTAACGGGGATATTTACGAGCAGTACTTC
>NA|TRBJ1-5|NA|TRBV2
CASGPIRGLNQPQHF
TGTGCCAGCGGCCCGATACGGGGACTCAATCAGCCCCAGCATTTT
>TRBD2|TRBJ2-7|NA|TRBV4-1
CASSQDTQLAGSYEQYF
TGCGCCAGCAGCCAAGATACCCAGCTAGCGGGGTCCTACGAGCAGTACTTC
>NA|TRBJ2-7|many|TRBV14
CASSFRINSYEQYF
TGTGCCAGCAGCTTCAGAATTAACTCCTACGAGCAGTACTTC